Here is one T cell receptor beta chain with its context. Antigen specificity is unknown. The data derive from a study of PD-1 blockade in classical Hodgkin lymphoma. Study context: Nivolumab was given intravenously to patients at 3 mg/kg every 2 weeks. General study results and limits: The CD4+ diversity rise by C4D1 was clearest in complete responders. Partial responders and progressors had significantly lower baseline TCR diversity.

Data came from immunoSEQ multiplex PCR; TCRdb stores just in-frame clones and leaves some out. The sample records some 84,000 clones, approximately 88% being singletons. The CDR3 sequence is 17 residues long. In germline, CDR1 is SGHRS, CDR2 YFSETQ. V was pared by 4 bases and J by 4 bases, with 23 bases between. Every patient was affected by relapse after autologous stem cell transplantation, while exposure to brentuximab vedotin was not uniform. The chain combines TRBV5-1 with TRBJ2-5; maybe TRBD2 (5 bases). The sequencing used peripheral blood mononuclear cells (PBMCs), collected at baseline. The receptor was isolated from a human donor with classical Hodgkin lymphoma. CDR3 DNA: TGCGCCAGCAGCCGCGACGGGGATTCTAACTTTCGAGAGACCCAGTACTTC. Its protein product is CASSRDGDSNFRETQYF.